This record looks at one TCR beta chain sequence and its context. In the original analysis: Cell counts per sample came from amplifying reference gene primers. The repertoire was sequenced with immunoSEQ multiplex PCR; TCRdb's copy has only in-frame clones and lacks some. The V and J calls and the clone size are those of that table, but D and trimming were determined from the DNA. The sample has hundreds of thousands of clones, 86% seen once. These data come from a study of blood T cell repertoires in COVID-19. CDR3 length: 13 residues. The V and J ends lost 10 bases and 8 bases, in that order; junction bases with no gene match: 10. Germline V gene sequence: CDR1 KGHSH, CDR2 LQKENI.

This rearrangement joins TRBV18 to TRBJ1-4; 7 bases agree with TRBD1. Sequencing input: PBMCs or T cells enriched from blood (not recorded which). This TCR came from a woman aged 35 to 49 with acute COVID-19. The CDR3 sequence: CATFEGGGEKLFF. CDR3 DNA: TGTGCCACCTTCGAAGGGGGCGGAGAAAAACTGTTTTTT.